The present T cell receptor beta chain was sequenced within a study of blood T cell repertoires in COVID-19. About the study: The United States, Italy and Spain were the sources of the acute and convalescent COVID-19 samples.

In the authors' workflow: Amplification from reference gene primers served as the basis for estimated nucleated cell counts. Libraries were prepared by immunoSEQ multiplex PCR; TCRdb keeps only in-frame clonotypes and omits some of them. From that table come the V and J calls and clone size; the DNA was used to work out D and trimming. The sample consists of about 88,000 clones, 70% to 90% of them appearing once. Germline V gene data show CDR1 as MNHEY and CDR2 as SMNVEV (reference sequence). The CDR3 covers 13 residues. V lost 11 bases and J 5 bases, leaving 16 bases between the germline ends. The receptor was isolated from a woman in her sixties or seventies with acute or convalescent COVID-19. The J gene is TRBJ1-5, the V gene TRBV27, with a weak D call TRBD1 (6 bases). Sequencing was done on a sample of peripheral blood. The CDR3, as DNA: TGTGCCTCGGGGAGGGGGAAGTATCAGCCCCAGCATTTT. As protein: CASGRGKYQPQHF.